The 25 T cell receptor beta chains presented below share a single source sample, sequenced in a study of blood T cell repertoires in COVID-19 (TCRdb year 2020). The protocol used for the library was the immunoSEQ multiplex PCR assay. TCRdb mirrors the immuneACCESS table, restricted to in-frame sequences. Some clones are absent from its copies; in checked studies, under half trace to an unresolved V gene, and the reason for the others is unknown. The sample yields 150,000 to 200,000 clones; around 76% were counted once. About a sixth of the sample goes to the ten largest clones. Sequencing input: PBMCs or T cells enriched from blood (not recorded which). These receptor sequences come from a woman between 45 and 65 years old with acute COVID-19.

The CDR3 DNA follows: TGTGCCAGCAGTCCCGGACAGAGTAGAAACACCATATATTTT. It translates to CASSPGQSRNTIYF. The chain has TRBV6-5 and TRBJ1-3, with a possible D match to TRBD1 (6 bases). The V and J ends lost 5 bases and 5 bases respectively, with 13 bases between them. CDR3 length: 14 amino acids. Looked up from germline, CDR1 is MNHEY and CDR2 is SVGAGI.

The V call is TRBV30, the J call TRBJ2-2; 7 bases agree with TRBD1. With V trimmed by 1 base and J by 6 bases, 5 bases remained unmatched. The CDR3 is 14 amino acids. The germline V gene has CDR1 GTSNPN and CDR2 SVGIG (reference sequence). The CDR3 loop is CAWSGQGVAGELFF. For the CDR3, the DNA is TGTGCCTGGAGTGGGCAGGGGGTCGCCGGGGAGCTGTTTTTT. Looking up the rest from reference TRBV30 and TRBJ2-2 gives the full variable domain: SQTIHQWPATLVQPVGSPLSLECTVEGTSNPNLYWYRQAAGRGLQLLFYSVGIGQISSEVPQNLSASRPQDRQFILSSKKLLLSDSGFYLCAWSGQGVAGELFFGEGSRLTVL.

The chain uses TRBV10-3 and TRBJ2-3; 11 bases are a match to TRBD1. The CDR3 contains 14 residues. The V gene end was trimmed by 7 bases and the J gene end by 4 bases; junction bases not matched to a gene: 4. Germline V gives CDR1 ENHRY, CDR2 SYGVKD. In DNA form, the CDR3 reads TGTGCCATCAACGGACAGGGGGCAGCAGATACGCAGTATTTT. This encodes CAINGQGAADTQYF.

The chain has TRBV14 and TRBJ2-2, with D possibly being TRBD2 (5 bases). The V end was cut by 0 bases, the J end by 6 bases, with 20 bases between. CDR1 and CDR2 from the germline V gene are SGHDN and FVKESK. The CDR3 is 18 residues long. CDR3 coding DNA: TGTGCCAGCAGCCAAGACAGACCGGGAACCCCCCTCCCCGGGGAGCTGTTTTTT. This translates into CASSQDRPGTPLPGELFF. Together with reference TRBV14 and TRBJ2-2, the CDR3 gives the full variable domain: EAGVTQFPSHSVIEKGQTVTLRCDPISGHDNLYWYRRVMGKEIKFLLHFVKESKQDESGMPNNRFLAERTGGTYSTLKVQPAELEDSGVYFCASSQDRPGTPLPGELFFGEGSRLTVL.

This chain joins TRBV7-3 and TRBJ2-3, with 15 bases fitting TRBD2. Unmatched junction bases numbered 2, after V lost 8 bases and J lost 2 bases. Looked up from germline, CDR1 is SGHTA and CDR2 is FQGTGA. The CDR3 length is 15 residues. The CDR3 spells CASGTSGGPTDTQYF. CDR3 coding DNA: TGTGCCAGCGGGACTAGCGGGGGGCCCACAGATACGCAGTATTTT.

V gene TRBV5-5 combines with J gene TRBJ1-6; TRBD1 matches at 9 bases. Germline values: CDR1 SGHKS, CDR2 YYEKEE (reference sequence). Trimming took 6 bases from V and 15 from J; bases not matched to a gene: 10. The CDR3 extends over 13 amino acids. CDR3 DNA: TGTGCCAGCACCCCTATAGACAGGGGGAACCTCCACTTT. Translating gives CASTPIDRGNLHF.

The chain has TRBV28 and TRBJ2-5; 11 bases agree with TRBD2. CDR3 size: 14 residues. Germline V gene data show CDR1 as MDHEN and CDR2 as SYDVKM. Unmatched junction bases numbered 10, after V lost 7 bases and J lost 9 bases. The CDR3, as DNA: TGTGCCAGCATCCGTGTAGCGGGGGGGGCGGCCCAGTACTTC. Translating gives CASIRVAGGAAQYF.

This chain uses TRBV6-5 with TRBJ1-2, with D possibly matching TRBD1 (6 bases). V was trimmed by 0 bases and J by 4 bases, leaving 15 bases between them. Germline V gene sequence: CDR1 MNHEY, CDR2 SVGAGI. This CDR3 comprises 16 residues. CDR3: CASSYSGVGGSYGYTF. The CDR3, as DNA: TGTGCCAGCAGTTACTCGGGGGTAGGGGGATCCTATGGCTACACCTTC.

The chain has TRBV7-3 and TRBJ2-6; 7 bases line up with TRBD1. Per germline, CDR1 SGHTA and CDR2 FQGTGA. The ends lost 5 bases at V and 0 bases at J; junction bases unmatched: 19. The CDR3 covers 21 residues. CDR3 in amino acids: CASSPLNIMGTVSSGANVLTF. The CDR3 DNA follows: TGTGCCAGCAGCCCCCTCAATATCATGGGGACAGTCAGCTCTGGGGCCAACGTCCTGACTTTC.

This chain connects TRBV28 to TRBJ2-5; D gene ambiguous. CDR1 and CDR2 (germline): MDHEN, SYDVKM. The CDR3 loop spans 11 amino acids. Deletions cut 7 bases from V and 1 base from J, with 4 bases between. The CDR3 DNA follows: TGTGCCAGCACCATCCAAGAGACCCAGTACTTC. Protein sequence: CASTIQETQYF. The variable domain in full, completed from reference TRBV28 and TRBJ2-5, reads DVKVTQSSRYLVKRTGEKVFLECVQDMDHENMFWYRQDPGLGLRLIYFSYDVKMKEKGDIPEGYSVSREKKERFSLILESASTNQTSMYLCASTIQETQYFGPGTRLLVL.

This clone appeared a single time. The rearrangement joins TRBV19 to TRBJ2-1, with D hard to call. The CDR3 runs to 16 residues. In germline, CDR1 is LNHDA, CDR2 SQIVND (reference sequence). V was pared by 5 bases and J by 7 bases, with 21 bases between. The CDR3, as DNA: TGTGCCAGTAGTCCTTTCGGAGCCCCGCCTCGGAATGAGCAGTTCTTC. Its protein is CASSPFGAPPRNEQFF.

The chain is built from TRBV5-4 and TRBJ2-1, with D maybe TRBD1 (5 bases). Trimming removed 0 bases from V and 8 bases from J, with 12 bases in between. Germline V gene lookup returns CDR1 SGHNT and CDR2 YYREEE (reference sequence). This CDR3 has 14 amino acids. The CDR3 DNA is TGTGCCAGCAGCTTGGTGACAGCAGCCGATGAGCAGTTCTTC. Its translation is CASSLVTAADEQFF.

J is TRBJ2-6 and V is TRBV28, with D unclear. V was cut by 8 bases and J by 0 bases, with 8 bases left in between. The CDR3 loop spans 14 amino acids. Germline values: CDR1 MDHEN, CDR2 SYDVKM. For the CDR3, the DNA is TGTGCCAGCCAGACACCCTCTGGGGCCAACGTCCTGACTTTC. This codes for CASQTPSGANVLTF. Full variable domain (rest looked up from reference TRBV28 and TRBJ2-6): DVKVTQSSRYLVKRTGEKVFLECVQDMDHENMFWYRQDPGLGLRLIYFSYDVKMKEKGDIPEGYSVSREKKERFSLILESASTNQTSMYLCASQTPSGANVLTFGAGSRLTVL.

The chain recombines TRBV30 with TRBJ2-5; 7 bases agree with TRBD1. Per the germline V gene, CDR1 is GTSNPN and CDR2 is SVGIG (reference sequence). The CDR3 runs to 14 residues. Trimming cost V 4 bases and J 4 bases; bases outside gene matches: 9. In DNA form, the CDR3 reads TGTGCCTGGATTAAACCGGGACAGAGAGAGACCCAGTACTTC. It translates to CAWIKPGQRETQYF. Supplemented by reference TRBV30 and TRBJ2-5, the full variable domain reads SQTIHQWPATLVQPVGSPLSLECTVEGTSNPNLYWYRQAAGRGLQLLFYSVGIGQISSEVPQNLSASRPQDRQFILSSKKLLLSDSGFYLCAWIKPGQRETQYFGPGTRLLVL.

V usage is TRBV10-1 and J usage is TRBJ1-1; D is unclear. V was shortened by 6 bases and J by 10 bases, with 12 bases between the two germline ends. The CDR3 extends over 11 amino acids. CDR1 WNHNN and CDR2 SYGVQD come from the germline V gene (reference sequence). Here the CDR3 reads CASSPGNLAFF. The CDR3 nucleotides are TGCGCCAGCAGCCCCGGGAACTTAGCTTTCTTT.

The rearrangement links TRBV2 to TRBJ1-5; D may be TRBD1 (6 bases). The CDR3 spans 13 residues. Germline CDR1 is SNHLY and CDR2 is FYNNEI. Trimming left V 8 bases short and J 4 bases short, with 12 bases between. The CDR3 protein is CASQGYENQPQHF. For the CDR3, the DNA is TGTGCCAGCCAGGGGTACGAGAATCAGCCCCAGCATTTT.

V gene TRBV6-5 combines with J gene TRBJ2-2; 9 positions agree with TRBD2. With V trimmed by 5 bases and J by 6 bases, 7 bases remained unmatched. Germline CDR1 reads MNHEY; CDR2 reads SVGAGI. The CDR3 consists of 15 residues. CDR3 nucleotides: TGTGCCAGCAGTACCTCGGCGGGGGGGCCCGGGGAGCTGTTTTTT. Amino acids: CASSTSAGGPGELFF.

CDR3 sequence (DNA): TGTGCCAGCTCAGCACCTAGGACAGGGATTAACGAGCAGTACGTC. Translated, it gives CASSAPRTGINEQYV. The J gene is TRBJ2-7, the V gene TRBV18, with 8 bases identical to TRBD1. CDR1 is KGHSH, CDR2 LQKENI, per germline. CDR3 length: 15 residues.

The chain recombines TRBV19 with TRBJ2-2; tentative D call: TRBD2 (6 bases). The V gene's germline CDR1 is LNHDA and CDR2 SQIVND (reference sequence). Trimming took 5 bases from V and 10 from J, leaving 17 bases between them. The CDR3 has 14 amino acids. CDR3 amino acids: CASSSQPGLPELFF. The DNA for the CDR3 is TGTGCCAGTAGTTCCCAACCGGGACTTCCGGAGCTGTTTTTT.

CDR3 DNA: TGTGCCACCCGAGGGCGGGCCCGCTCCTACGAGCAGTACGTC. Translation gives CATRGRARSYEQYV. The chain recombines TRBV6-5 with TRBJ2-7; a possible D gene is TRBD2 (5 bases). This CDR3 has 14 residues. V lost 10 bases and J 0 bases, leaving 16 bases between the germline ends. Germline lookup yields CDR1 MNHEY and CDR2 SVGAGI.

The chain carries TRBV27 and TRBJ2-5; possible D gene TRBD2, 6 bases. Germline lookup yields CDR1 MNHEY and CDR2 SMNVEV (reference sequence). The CDR3 totals 14 residues. Trimming pared 4 bases from V and 2 bases from J, leaving 11 bases between. In DNA form, the CDR3 reads TGTGCCAGCAGTTCGGGACTGAAACAAGAGACCCAGTACTTC. The encoded protein is CASSSGLKQETQYF.

This clone was counted a few times. The gene calls are TRBV5-6 and TRBJ2-2, with D maybe TRBD1 (5 bases). This CDR3 contains 15 residues. The ends were cut back, 0 bases at V and 1 base at J, with 7 bases in the middle. CDR1 is SGHDT, CDR2 YYEEEE, per germline. The CDR3 nucleotides are TGTGCCAGCAGCTTGGAACAGGTGAACACCGGGGAGCTGTTTTTT. This translates into CASSLEQVNTGELFF.

The gene calls are TRBV14 and TRBJ1-6; maybe TRBD1 (6 bases). The CDR3 totals 16 residues. Germline V gene lookup returns CDR1 SGHDN and CDR2 FVKESK. V was clipped by 1 base and J by 4 bases, with 11 bases between them. CDR3 sequence (DNA): TGTGCCAGCAGCCAAGGGACCGGGACATATAATTCACCCCTCCACTTT. Translating it yields CASSQGTGTYNSPLHF.

This chain uses TRBV6-5 with TRBJ1-1; 7 nucleotides align to TRBD1. CDR3 length equals 14 residues. Germline lookup yields CDR1 MNHEY and CDR2 SVGAGI. Unmatched junction bases numbered 3, after V lost 5 bases and J lost 0 bases. Here the CDR3 DNA reads TGTGCCAGCAGTCAGACAGGGATGAACACTGAAGCTTTCTTT. As protein: CASSQTGMNTEAFF.

The rearrangement joins TRBV5-4 to TRBJ1-2; 7 nucleotides align to TRBD1. V shed 3 bases, J shed 6 bases, and the junction held 8 bases outside the gene matches. This CDR3 has 14 amino acids. Germline V gene sequence: CDR1 SGHNT, CDR2 YYREEE (reference sequence). The CDR3 protein is CASSSTGYGDGYTF. The CDR3, as DNA: TGTGCCAGCAGCTCGACAGGGTATGGGGATGGCTACACCTTC.